The sequence of this T cell receptor (beta chain) was determined in a study of blood T cell repertoires in COVID-19. Background on the study: Spain, Italy and the United States supplied samples that represented acute and convalescent COVID-19.

Trimming removed 8 bases from V and 1 base from J; junction bases left unmatched: 11. There are 16 residues in the CDR3. CDR1 LNHNV and CDR2 YYDKDF come from the germline V gene (reference sequence). It was during active infection that Seattle patients were enrolled and then longitudinally followed. TCRdb's copy holds only in-frame clones and misses some; the assay was immunoSEQ multiplex PCR. The sample lists about 300,000 clones, about 90% occurring once. The receptor's source is a woman in her thirties with COVID-19, enrolled during active disease. V is TRBV15 and J is TRBJ1-1; the match to TRBD1 covers 9 bases. The sample consisted of peripheral blood. CDR3 region: CATSKLGQGGNTEAFF. The CDR3 nucleotides are TGTGCCACCTCAAAGTTGGGACAGGGAGGGAACACTGAAGCTTTCTTT.